Below, 16 T cell receptor beta chains from the same sample are listed, as sequenced in a study of blood T cell repertoires in COVID-19 (TCRdb year 2020). The method behind the library was the immunoSEQ multiplex PCR assay. Not all clones reach the TCRdb copy of this immuneACCESS table, which keeps in-frame sequences only. Checked studies attribute under half of the gap to unresolved V genes and leave the rest unexplained. This sample comprises around 77,000 clones, more than 75% of them detected only once. Roughly a tenth of the sample lies in the top ten. The sample was peripheral blood. Receptors were obtained from a man between 70 and 80 years old with active or convalescent COVID-19.

The gene calls are TRBV29-1 and TRBJ2-5, with TRBD2 identical over 7 bases. The germline V gene has CDR1 SQVTM and CDR2 ANQGSEA. Losses at the gene ends were 6 bases for V and 4 bases for J; bases not matched to a gene: 14. This CDR3 spans 15 amino acids. For the CDR3, the DNA is TGCAGCGTGACCCCGCTAGCGGTGGGGGGAGAGACCCAGTACTTC. This codes for CSVTPLAVGGETQYF.

This clone was counted between two and nine times. The chain joins TRBV5-1 to TRBJ2-7, with 7 bases matching TRBD1. From germline, CDR1 is SGHRS and CDR2 YFSETQ. CDR3 length: 15 amino acids. With 4 bases clipped from V and 1 base from J, the junction kept 8 bases outside the gene matches. The DNA for the CDR3 is TGCGCCAGCAGCCCCGGACAGGTCCAGTCCTACGAGCAGTACTTC. It specifies CASSPGQVQSYEQYF.

The chain links TRBV19 to TRBJ1-5; 10 positions match TRBD1. With 1 base clipped from V and 4 bases from J, the junction kept 4 bases outside the gene matches. Germline V gene data show CDR1 as LNHDA and CDR2 as SQIVND (reference sequence). The CDR3 has 16 amino acids. CDR3 bases: TGTGCCAGTAGTATAGGTCGGACAGGGGGGAATCAGCCCCAGCATTTT. Protein: CASSIGRTGGNQPQHF.

DNA of the CDR3: TGTGCCAGCAGCGTAGACCGAGCGGGAGGAAGCGAGCAGTACTTC. Protein: CASSVDRAGGSEQYF. This chain joins TRBV9 and TRBJ2-7; 9 bases line up with TRBD2. V trimming: 0 bases; J trimming: 6 bases; junction bases outside the gene matches: 7. Germline V CDR1 and CDR2: SGDLS, YYNGEE. The CDR3 sequence is 15 residues long.

V gene TRBV7-8 combines with J gene TRBJ1-5; no definite D call. Germline CDR1 and CDR2: SGHVS and FQNEAQ. V gave up 2 bases and J gave up 0 bases, with 5 bases separating them. CDR3 length: 14 amino acids. This chain's CDR3 is CASSLFRSNQPQHF. As DNA, the CDR3 is TGTGCCAGCAGCTTATTCCGTAGCAATCAGCCCCAGCATTTT. The variable domain in full, completed from reference TRBV7-8 and TRBJ1-5, reads GAGVSQSPRYKVAKRGQDVALRCDPISGHVSLFWYQQALGQGPEFLTYFQNEAQLDKSGLPSDRFFAERPEGSVSTLKIQRTQQEDSAVYLCASSLFRSNQPQHFGDGTRLSIL.

This chain uses TRBV4-2 with TRBJ1-1, with D perhaps TRBD1 (6 bases). The CDR3 consists of 16 residues. Trimming stripped 0 bases from V and 6 bases from J, with 17 bases between. Germline CDR1 is LGHNA and CDR2 is YNFKEQ. Written as DNA, the CDR3 is TGTGCCAGCAGCCAAGAATGGGGGCTAGTGGGGGCTGAAGCTTTCTTT. Translating gives CASSQEWGLVGAEAFF.

This chain links TRBV5-1 with TRBJ1-6, with D tentatively TRBD1 (6 bases). The V gene's germline CDR1 is SGHRS and CDR2 YFSETQ. CDR3 size: 15 residues. Trimming removed 3 bases from V and 7 bases from J, with 14 bases in between. CDR3 bases: TGCGCCAGCAGCTCACGTACAGGGTCCAATTCACCCCTCCACTTT. Amino acid sequence: CASSSRTGSNSPLHF.

In its sample, this clone was seen a few times. V is TRBV9 and J is TRBJ2-7; D call uncertain. V lost 0 bases and J 0 bases, leaving 7 bases between the germline ends. Germline CDR1 and CDR2: SGDLS and YYNGEE. The CDR3 contains 14 residues. The CDR3 is CASSVGSVSYEQYF. The CDR3 region has the DNA TGTGCCAGCAGCGTAGGTTCGGTCTCCTACGAGCAGTACTTC.

The rearrangement uses TRBV5-6 and TRBJ1-1; possibly TRBD1 for D (5 bases). CDR3 length: 13 residues. Germline-derived CDR1 and CDR2 are SGHDT and YYEEEE. Trimming removed 0 bases from V and 4 bases from J, with 7 bases in between. CDR3 region: CASSLGDFTEAFF. The CDR3, as DNA: TGTGCCAGCAGCTTGGGGGACTTCACTGAAGCTTTCTTT.

The genes are TRBV20-1 and TRBJ1-6; 7 bases line up with TRBD1. Germline values: CDR1 DFQATT, CDR2 SNEGSKA (reference sequence). The CDR3 spans 14 residues. V was pared by 3 bases and J by 7 bases, with 6 bases of the junction left unmatched. The CDR3 reads CSASPGTENSPLHF. In DNA form, the CDR3 reads TGCAGTGCTAGTCCCGGGACAGAAAATTCACCCCTCCACTTT.

V is TRBV9 and J is TRBJ2-2, with 7 positions matching TRBD1. CDR3 length: 15 residues. Unmatched junction bases numbered 7, after V lost 3 bases and J lost 5 bases. Germline-derived CDR1 and CDR2 are SGDLS and YYNGEE. The CDR3 is CASSAYRGITGELFF. CDR3 DNA sequence: TGTGCCAGCAGCGCCTACAGGGGTATTACCGGGGAGCTGTTTTTT.

This chain links TRBV28 with TRBJ1-3; possible D gene TRBD1, 6 bases. V lost 6 bases to trimming and J lost 5 bases, with 11 bases between them. This CDR3 spans 13 amino acids. Germline CDR1 and CDR2: MDHEN and SYDVKM. CDR3 DNA: TGTGCCAGCAGAACACAGGGACGAAACACCATATATTTT. It is translated as CASRTQGRNTIYF.

This chain uses TRBV9 with TRBJ2-7, with 8 bases aligning to TRBD1. The V segment lost 3 bases and the J segment 0 bases; nucleotides outside the gene matches: 2. CDR3 length: 14 residues. Germline assignment: CDR1 SGDLS and CDR2 YYNGEE. The CDR3 DNA is TGTGCCAGCAGCGGGACAGGGAGCTCCTACGAGCAGTACTTC. This translates into CASSGTGSSYEQYF.

The V and J genes are TRBV5-4 and TRBJ1-1; no clear D gene. V was trimmed by 0 bases and J by 5 bases, leaving 11 bases between them. CDR3 length equals 14 residues. From germline, CDR1 is SGHNT and CDR2 YYREEE (reference sequence). The CDR3: CASSLGGGGTEAFF. Here the CDR3 DNA reads TGTGCCAGCAGCTTGGGGGGAGGAGGAACTGAAGCTTTCTTT. The full variable domain, in which reference TRBV5-4 and TRBJ1-1 provide the parts outside the CDR3, is ETGVTQSPTHLIKTRGQQVTLRCSSQSGHNTVSWYQQALGQGPQFIFQYYREEENGRGNFPPRFSGLQFPNYSSELNVNALELDDSALYLCASSLGGGGTEAFFGQGTRLTVV.

The J gene is TRBJ2-5, the V gene TRBV5-1; 8 nucleotides match TRBD2. Germline values: CDR1 SGHRS, CDR2 YFSETQ. CDR3 length: 13 amino acids. V dropped 6 bases and J dropped 5; count of bases not matched to a gene: 6. CDR3 protein: CASIPASGETQYF. The CDR3 DNA follows: TGCGCCAGCATTCCTGCTAGCGGGGAGACCCAGTACTTC. The whole variable domain, filled in from reference TRBV5-1 and TRBJ2-5, reads KAGVTQTPRYLIKTRGQQVTLSCSPISGHRSVSWYQQTPGQGLQFLFEYFSETQRNKGNFPGRFSGRQFSNSRSEMNVSTLELGDSALYLCASIPASGETQYFGPGTRLLVL.

J is TRBJ2-5 and V is TRBV5-1; D may be TRBD2 (5 bases). Germline V CDR1 and CDR2: SGHRS, YFSETQ. Trimming shortened V by 3 bases and J by 10 bases, and 19 bases separated the two germline ends. The CDR3 sequence is 14 residues long. The CDR3 sequence: CASSSASGSGIQYF. Here the CDR3 DNA reads TGCGCCAGCAGCTCAGCCTCGGGGAGTGGGATCCAGTACTTC.